The TCR beta chain under discussion was sequenced for a study of shared clonotypes between healthy human individuals. The study's findings and limits: Memory subsets generally showed smaller estimated richness than naive subsets did. A small donor pool kept down the genetic and exposure-history diversity that was represented. The authors sampled blood alone, and tissue repertoires likely differ.

With regard to this clone: As yet, its antigen is unknown.

Clones were sequenced by immunoSEQ multiplex PCR, and TCRdb holds only the in-frame ones, with some missing. The sample holds under 1,900,000 clones; approximately 98.5% are singletons and the top ten take 0.36%. CDR3 length: 14 amino acids. Trimming took off 8 bases at V and 5 bases at J, with 15 bases between the two ends. Germline CDR1 is MDHEN and CDR2 is SYDVKM. This sequence originates from a man in his thirties or forties in good health. The rearrangement joins TRBV28 to TRBJ2-2; D is tentatively TRBD1 or TRBD2 (5 bases each). The sequenced sample consisted of naive CD4+ T cells sorted from blood. Subset given: CD45RA+ positively selected. The CDR3 bases are TGTGCCAGCTGGGGACCGGGGTTTACCGGGGAGCTGTTTTTT. Protein: CASWGPGFTGELFF.